The present T cell receptor (beta chain) was sequenced within a study of blood T cell repertoires in COVID-19 (dated by TCRdb to the early 2020s). For context, the study as a whole: Samples covering the acute and convalescent phases of COVID-19 were provided by collaborators in the United States, Italy and Spain. The prospective study material was composed of cDNA or gDNA derived from T cells, B-cell-depleted T cells, or PBMCs. Subjects who had been exposed to COVID-19, were actively infected with it, or had recovered from it provided the deeply sampled blood TCRbeta repertoires that made up the dataset. The repertoires were released in a freely available public database intended as a resource for research on the immune response to SARS-CoV-2. Samples were obtained from the ongoing ImmuneRACE study (first 160 participants) and from some 1,200 subjects provided by 6 global collaborators. Sample metadata almost always included a de-identified subject ID, COVID-19 status, age in years and sex. Where available, HLA class I and class II types were taken from metadata supplied by the sample provider and were not determined by assay-based typing. Study-wide conclusions, independent of this receptor: How much clinical and demographic metadata was included differed by source and by participant, and the metadata was provided uncurated.

TCRbeta CDR3 regions were amplified from genomic DNA using the immunoSEQ Assay, a bias-controlled multiplex PCR. Per the source publication's procedure: Nucleated cell counts per sample were estimated from amplification of reference gene primers within the assay. Sequence reads were collapsed and filtered to measure the absolute abundance of every unique TCRbeta CDR3 rearrangement. For each sample, productive Simpson clonality was calculated as the square root of Simpson's diversity index over productive rearrangements. TCRdb provides this immuneACCESS table in a form limited to in-frame rearrangements. Some clones are lacking; in checked studies, under half of them reflect an unresolved V gene, and why the rest are absent is not known. The DNA was the basis for D and trimming; V, J and clone size are from that table. The sample table shows about 280,000 clones, and roughly 87% are seen once. The top ten clonotypes cover approximately 12% of the sample.

Each collaborating institution followed its own protocols to collect whole blood in K2EDTA tubes. Collaborator samples were shipped for TCRbeta analysis as frozen whole blood, isolated PBMCs, or DNA extracted from either sample type. Note on this clone: What antigen it recognizes has not been identified. One base away there is no much larger clone; base qualities are not given. Other DNA sequences of this sample code for an identical CDR3.

The sample taken for sequencing was peripheral blood. The receptor's source is a human donor in a cohort sampled during active COVID-19.

The CDR3 region has the sequence CASSFRGYEQYF. The DNA sequence is as follows: TGCGCCAGCAGCTTCCGGGGGTACGAGCAGTACTTC. The chain employs TRBV5-1 and TRBJ2-7; possibly the D gene is TRBD2, per 6 matching bases. Via the germline V gene, CDR1 is SGHRS and CDR2 YFSETQ. The CDR3 spans 12 residues, from the cysteine through the phenylalanine. Of the read, only the CDR3 DNA is kept; its 36 bases are in frame from base 1. V gives up 2 bases and J gives up 4 bases, and the segment between their germline ends measures 7 bases.